Each of the 20 T cell receptor beta chains below was sequenced from the same sample in a study of OX40 agonist ivuxolimab in advanced cancers. Data came from immunoSEQ multiplex PCR; TCRdb stores just in-frame clones and leaves some out. Among 61,000 or so clones listed, 85% to 90% were seen once. Material: CD4+ or CD8+ T cells sorted from blood, obtained in a trial of the OX40 agonist ivuxolimab. The receptors originated from an adult with an advanced solid tumor such as melanoma, head and neck, liver or kidney cancer.

A word on this clone: This same CDR3 is encoded by further DNA sequences in the sample. CDR3 loop: CASSLDGDYGYTF. DNA of the CDR3: TGCGCCAGCAGCTTAGACGGAGACTATGGCTACACCTTC. The genes are TRBV5-1 and TRBJ1-2; D not resolved. V was trimmed by 2 bases and J by 3 bases, leaving 8 bases between them. The CDR3 has 13 residues. Germline CDR1 and CDR2: SGHRS and YFSETQ.

This clone occurred once. The V call is TRBV6-5, the J call TRBJ2-3; D remains ambiguous. The CDR3 spans 15 residues. CDR1 is MNHEY, CDR2 SVGAGI, per germline. Trimming removed 9 bases from V and 0 bases from J, with 16 bases in between. The CDR3 loop is CASALFAASTDTQYF. The CDR3 nucleotides are TGTGCCAGTGCCCTCTTCGCGGCAAGCACAGATACGCAGTATTTT.

V usage is TRBV5-6 and J usage is TRBJ2-1; a possible D gene is TRBD2 (5 bases). The CDR3 totals 16 residues. Trimming stripped 2 bases from V and 0 bases from J, with 12 bases between. Germline V gene lookup returns CDR1 SGHDT and CDR2 YYEEEE. The DNA of the CDR3 is TGTGCCAGCAGCTTTTTTACGGGGAGCTCCTACAATGAGCAGTTCTTC. Translating it yields CASSFFTGSSYNEQFF. The entire variable domain, with the rest obtained from reference TRBV5-6 and TRBJ2-1, is as follows: DAGVTQSPTHLIKTRGQQVTLRCSPKSGHDTVSWYQQALGQGPQFIFQYYEEEERQRGNFPDRFSGHQFPNYSSELNVNALLLGDSALYLCASSFFTGSSYNEQFFGPGTRLTVL.

This rearrangement joins TRBV18 to TRBJ1-2; a possible D gene is TRBD1 (6 bases). Trimming stripped 6 bases from V and 3 bases from J, with 11 bases between. The CDR3 runs 13 residues. CDR1 is KGHSH and CDR2 is LQKENI in the germline V gene. The CDR3 is CASSRDTYYGYTF. The CDR3 coding sequence is TGTGCCAGCTCTCGGGACACTTACTATGGCTACACCTTC.

The rearrangement uses TRBV5-1 and TRBJ1-1; D is unresolved. The CDR3 is made up of 14 amino acids. Per the germline V gene, CDR1 is SGHRS and CDR2 is YFSETQ. V lost 5 bases and J 1 base, leaving 12 bases between the germline ends. CDR3 nucleotide sequence: TGCGCCAGCAGTTCTGACTCCACGAACACTGAAGCTTTCTTT. As protein: CASSSDSTNTEAFF.

The table lists this clone with a few counts. V gene TRBV5-1 combines with J gene TRBJ1-2; no reliable D call. The CDR3 runs 13 residues. Germline assignment: CDR1 SGHRS and CDR2 YFSETQ. Trimming cost V 0 bases and J 2 bases, with 5 bases left between them. The CDR3 loop reads CASSLDQNYGYTF. CDR3 DNA sequence: TGCGCCAGCAGCTTGGACCAGAACTATGGCTACACCTTC. The variable domain in full, completed from reference TRBV5-1 and TRBJ1-2, reads KAGVTQTPRYLIKTRGQQVTLSCSPISGHRSVSWYQQTPGQGLQFLFEYFSETQRNKGNFPGRFSGRQFSNSRSEMNVSTLELGDSALYLCASSLDQNYGYTFGSGTRLTVV.

The chain has TRBV18 and TRBJ1-2; D is unclear. The length of the CDR3 is 14 residues. Germline loops: CDR1 KGHSH, CDR2 LQKENI. V lost 3 bases to trimming and J lost 0 bases, with 8 bases between them. In nucleotides, the CDR3 is TGTGCCAGCTCACCCAGCCTAGCTAACTATGGCTACACCTTC. This translates into CASSPSLANYGYTF.

The chain combines TRBV12-5 with TRBJ1-2; the D is unclear. Trimming left V 3 bases short and J 2 bases short, with 1 base between. CDR3 length: 11 amino acids. In germline, CDR1 is LGHNT, CDR2 FRNRAP. The CDR3 loop is CASGLNYGYTF. In nucleotides, the CDR3 is TGTGCTAGTGGTTTAAACTATGGCTACACCTTC.

The chain employs TRBV18 and TRBJ2-2, with a possible D match to TRBD1 (7 bases). V shed 2 bases and J shed 7 bases, with 14 bases lying between them. Germline V gene lookup returns CDR1 KGHSH and CDR2 LQKENI. The CDR3 covers 15 residues. The CDR3 bases are TGTGCCAGCTCACCAACCAGGGGGGTCGACGGGGAGCTGTTTTTT. Translating gives CASSPTRGVDGELFF.

This clone has a handful of counts. The chain combines TRBV6-6 with TRBJ1-1; 7 bases line up with TRBD1. The CDR3 extends over 13 amino acids. V trimming: 9 bases; J trimming: 1 base; junction bases outside the gene matches: 5. Germline lookup yields CDR1 MNHNY and CDR2 SVGAGI (reference sequence). In DNA, the CDR3 is TGTGCCAGTCGGGACAGCCGGAACACTGAAGCTTTCTTT. The encoded protein is CASRDSRNTEAFF.

V usage is TRBV28 and J usage is TRBJ1-6; no clear D gene. The CDR3 is 16 amino acids. Germline assignment: CDR1 MDHEN and CDR2 SYDVKM. V was cut by 2 bases and J by 0 bases, with 8 bases left in between. The CDR3 DNA follows: TGTGCCAGCAGTTTAGGAGCGAGCTCCTATAATTCACCCCTCCACTTT. Translating gives CASSLGASSYNSPLHF.

The chain is built from TRBV7-3 and TRBJ2-7, with TRBD2 matching over 11 bases. CDR1 is SGHTA, CDR2 FQGTGA, per germline. V gave up 5 bases and J gave up 7 bases; unmatched junction bases: 7. The CDR3 consists of 14 residues. The CDR3 region is CASSVSGGAGEQYF. CDR3 nucleotide sequence: TGTGCCAGCAGCGTTAGCGGGGGGGCCGGAGAGCAGTACTTC.

The V and J genes are TRBV2 and TRBJ1-4, with D uncertain. The ends were cut back, 6 bases at V and 8 bases at J, with 19 bases in the middle. Germline-derived CDR1 and CDR2 are SNHLY and FYNNEI. This CDR3 has 15 amino acids. This chain's CDR3 is CASRLRLTSVEKLFF. DNA of the CDR3: TGTGCCAGCAGACTCAGGTTGACGTCGGTGGAAAAACTGTTTTTT.

The rearrangement links TRBV5-8 to TRBJ1-2; TRBD1 matches at 8 bases. The trim removed 10 bases at V and 3 bases at J, leaving 29 bases unmatched. The germline gives CDR1 SGHTS, CDR2 YDEGEE. The CDR3 is 20 residues long. This chain's CDR3 is CAASTSPLGQGVPPDYGYTF. For the CDR3, the DNA is TGTGCCGCCAGCACGTCCCCCCTCGGACAGGGAGTCCCTCCGGACTATGGCTACACCTTC.

This rearrangement joins TRBV19 to TRBJ1-1, with 7 positions matching TRBD1. V was clipped by 3 bases and J by 4 bases; unmatched bases: 5. Germline CDR1 is LNHDA and CDR2 is SQIVND (reference sequence). The CDR3 totals 14 residues. The chain's CDR3 is CASSIAGGLTEAFF. Here the CDR3 DNA reads TGTGCCAGTAGTATCGCAGGGGGACTCACTGAAGCTTTCTTT.

V is TRBV19 and J is TRBJ1-1; D might be TRBD1 (5 bases). Germline CDR1 is LNHDA and CDR2 is SQIVND (reference sequence). V lost 3 bases and J 2 bases, leaving 13 bases between the germline ends. This CDR3 is built from 15 residues. Written as DNA, the CDR3 is TGTGCCAGTAGTATGACCGGGACTACCAACACTGAAGCTTTCTTT. This encodes CASSMTGTTNTEAFF.

This clone was detected once. V usage is TRBV14 and J usage is TRBJ2-7, with 7 bases matching TRBD1. Trimming cost V 1 base and J 2 bases; bases outside gene matches: 5. The CDR3 is 15 amino acids. CDR1 and CDR2 from the germline V gene are SGHDN and FVKESK. The CDR3 region has the DNA TGTGCCAGCAGCCAAGGAACAGGGGTTACCTACGAGCAGTACTTC. Amino acids: CASSQGTGVTYEQYF.

The gene calls are TRBV7-2 and TRBJ2-5, with 11 bases fitting TRBD1. The trim removed 4 bases at V and 5 bases at J, leaving 12 bases unmatched. Per the germline V gene, CDR1 is SGHTA and CDR2 is FQGNSA. The CDR3 length is 17 residues. The CDR3 loop reads CASSSPPDRGLGETQYF. CDR3 sequence (DNA): TGTGCCAGCAGCTCTCCCCCGGACAGGGGGCTGGGGGAGACCCAGTACTTC.

The V and J genes are TRBV6-4 and TRBJ1-2; 7 bases are a match to TRBD1. This CDR3 comprises 15 residues. V gave up 7 bases and J gave up 0 bases; unmatched junction bases: 8. Germline CDR1 is MRHNA and CDR2 is SNTAGT. This CDR3 is CASKQQGTANYGYTF. The CDR3 DNA reads as TGTGCCAGCAAACAACAGGGGACCGCTAACTATGGCTACACCTTC.

This chain uses TRBV10-2 with TRBJ1-1; 10 bases map to TRBD1. There are 14 residues in the CDR3. Germline V gene sequence: CDR1 WSHSY, CDR2 SAAADI. The V gene end was trimmed by 6 bases and the J gene end by 4 bases; junction bases not matched to a gene: 5. CDR3 in amino acids: CASRRDRGFTEAFF. The CDR3 DNA sequence: TGCGCCAGCAGGAGGGACAGGGGATTCACTGAAGCTTTCTTT.